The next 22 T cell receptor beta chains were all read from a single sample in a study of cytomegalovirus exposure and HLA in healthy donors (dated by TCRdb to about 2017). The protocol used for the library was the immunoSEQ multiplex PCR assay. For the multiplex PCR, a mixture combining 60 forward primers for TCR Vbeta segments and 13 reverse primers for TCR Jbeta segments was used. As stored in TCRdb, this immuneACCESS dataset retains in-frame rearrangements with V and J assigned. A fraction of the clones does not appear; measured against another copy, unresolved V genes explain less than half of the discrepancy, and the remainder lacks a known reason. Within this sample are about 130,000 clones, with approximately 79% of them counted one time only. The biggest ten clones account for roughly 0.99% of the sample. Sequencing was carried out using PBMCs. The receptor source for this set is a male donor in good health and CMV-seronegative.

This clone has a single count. CDR3 DNA: TGTGCCATCAGTGAGCGGGGCCAAGAGACCCAGTACTTC. It translates to CAISERGQETQYF. The J gene is TRBJ2-5, the V gene TRBV10-3, with D tentatively TRBD2 (5 bases). V lost 2 bases and J 1 base, leaving 5 bases between the germline ends. The CDR3 runs 13 residues. CDR1 and CDR2 (germline): ENHRY, SYGVKD.

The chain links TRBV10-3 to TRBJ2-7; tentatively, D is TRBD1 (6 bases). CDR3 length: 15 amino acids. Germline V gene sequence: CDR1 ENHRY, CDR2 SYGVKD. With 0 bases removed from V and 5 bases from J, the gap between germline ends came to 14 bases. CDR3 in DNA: TGTGCCATCAGTGAGTCTTCAGGGGCTCGTCACGAGCAGTACTTC. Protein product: CAISESSGARHEQYF.

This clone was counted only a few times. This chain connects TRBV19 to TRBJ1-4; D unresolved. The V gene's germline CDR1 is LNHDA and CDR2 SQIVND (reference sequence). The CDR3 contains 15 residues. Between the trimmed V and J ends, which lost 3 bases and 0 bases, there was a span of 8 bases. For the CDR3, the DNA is TGTGCCAGTAGTATGATCCGGGCAACTAATGAAAAACTGTTTTTT. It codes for CASSMIRATNEKLFF.

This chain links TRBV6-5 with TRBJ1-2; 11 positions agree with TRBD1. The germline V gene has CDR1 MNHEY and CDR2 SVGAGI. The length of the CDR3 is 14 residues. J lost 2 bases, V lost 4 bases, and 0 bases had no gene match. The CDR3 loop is CASSWTGGNYGYTF. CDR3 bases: TGTGCCAGCAGTTGGACAGGGGGCAACTATGGCTACACCTTC.

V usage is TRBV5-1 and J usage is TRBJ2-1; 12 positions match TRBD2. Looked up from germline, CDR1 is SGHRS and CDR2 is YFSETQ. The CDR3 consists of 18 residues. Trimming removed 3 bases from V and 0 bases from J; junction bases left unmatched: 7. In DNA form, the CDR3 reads TGCGCCAGCAGCTCACGACTAGCGGGGGAGAACTCCTACAATGAGCAGTTCTTC. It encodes CASSSRLAGENSYNEQFF.

The CDR3 reads CASSARPGRDEQFF. The CDR3 DNA reads as TGTGCCAGCAGCGCCCGACCGGGAAGGGATGAGCAGTTCTTC. The chain carries TRBV9 and TRBJ2-1, with a weak D call TRBD2 (5 bases). Trimming took off 3 bases at V and 8 bases at J, with 15 bases between the two ends. CDR1 SGDLS and CDR2 YYNGEE come from the germline V gene. This CDR3 region has 14 residues.

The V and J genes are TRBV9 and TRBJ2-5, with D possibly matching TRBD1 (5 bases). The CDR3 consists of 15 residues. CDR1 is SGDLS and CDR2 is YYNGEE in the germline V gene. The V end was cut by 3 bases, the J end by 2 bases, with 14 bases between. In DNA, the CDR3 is TGTGCCAGCAGCGGGAGTGGGCAGGGACAAGAGACCCAGTACTTC. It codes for CASSGSGQGQETQYF.

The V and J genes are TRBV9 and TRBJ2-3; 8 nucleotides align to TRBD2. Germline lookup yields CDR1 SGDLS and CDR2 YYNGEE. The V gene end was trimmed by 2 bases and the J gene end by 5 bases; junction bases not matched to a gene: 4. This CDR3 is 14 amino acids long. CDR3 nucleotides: TGTGCCAGCAGCGTCGGGGGGGCCCGAGATACGCAGTATTTT. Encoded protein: CASSVGGARDTQYF.

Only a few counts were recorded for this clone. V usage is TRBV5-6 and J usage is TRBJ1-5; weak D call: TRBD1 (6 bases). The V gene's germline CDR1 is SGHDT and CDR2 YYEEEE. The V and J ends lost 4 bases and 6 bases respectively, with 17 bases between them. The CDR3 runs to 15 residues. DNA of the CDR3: TGTGCCAGCAGCGGGGGCGGGGGGCTGGGTCAGCCCCAGCATTTT. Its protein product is CASSGGGGLGQPQHF.

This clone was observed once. The CDR3 nucleotides are TGTGCCAGCAGCCAAAACTACGAGCAGTACTTC. It yields the protein CASSQNYEQYF. The rearrangement joins TRBV11-3 to TRBJ2-7; D not resolved. Trimming left V 5 bases short and J 3 bases short, with 5 bases between. Looked up from germline, CDR1 is SGHNT and CDR2 is YENEEA. The CDR3 extends over 11 amino acids.

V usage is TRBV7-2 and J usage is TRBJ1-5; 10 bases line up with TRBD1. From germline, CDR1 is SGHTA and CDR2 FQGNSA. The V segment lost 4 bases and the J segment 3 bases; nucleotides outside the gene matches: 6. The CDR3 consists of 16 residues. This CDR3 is CASSSTGTGANQPQHF. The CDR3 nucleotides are TGTGCCAGCAGCTCCACCGGGACAGGGGCCAATCAGCCCCAGCATTTT.

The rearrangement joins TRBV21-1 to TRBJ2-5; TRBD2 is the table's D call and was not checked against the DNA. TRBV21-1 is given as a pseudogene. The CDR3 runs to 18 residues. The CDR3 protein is CASRITPRASGDQETQYF. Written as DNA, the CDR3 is TGTGCCAGCAGGATTACCCCTAGGGCTAGCGGGGACCAAGAGACCCAGTACTTC.

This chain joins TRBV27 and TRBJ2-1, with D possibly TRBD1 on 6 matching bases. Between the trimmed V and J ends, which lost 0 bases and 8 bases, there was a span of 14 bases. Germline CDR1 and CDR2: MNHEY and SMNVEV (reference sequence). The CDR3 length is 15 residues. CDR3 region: CASSLSSRGSDEQFF. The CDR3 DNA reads TGTGCCAGCAGTTTATCATCAAGGGGGTCGGATGAGCAGTTCTTC.

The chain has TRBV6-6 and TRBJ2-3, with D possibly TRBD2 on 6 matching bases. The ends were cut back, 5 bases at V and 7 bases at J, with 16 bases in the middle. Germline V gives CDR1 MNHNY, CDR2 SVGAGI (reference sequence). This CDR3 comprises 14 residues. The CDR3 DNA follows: TGTGCCAGCAGTGAGTGGGGGGAGCCTTATACGCAGTATTTT. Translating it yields CASSEWGEPYTQYF.

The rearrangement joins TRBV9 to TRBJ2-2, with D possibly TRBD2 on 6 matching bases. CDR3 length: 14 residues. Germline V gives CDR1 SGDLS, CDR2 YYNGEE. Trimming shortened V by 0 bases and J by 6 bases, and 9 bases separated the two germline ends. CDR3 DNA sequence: TGTGCCAGCAGCGTAGTGTCGGGGGCCGGGGAGCTGTTTTTT. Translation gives CASSVVSGAGELFF. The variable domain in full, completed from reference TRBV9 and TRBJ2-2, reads DSGVTQTPKHLITATGQRVTLRCSPRSGDLSVYWYQQSLDQGLQFLIQYYNGEERAKGNILERFSAQQFPDLHSELNLSSLELGDSALYFCASSVVSGAGELFFGEGSRLTVL.

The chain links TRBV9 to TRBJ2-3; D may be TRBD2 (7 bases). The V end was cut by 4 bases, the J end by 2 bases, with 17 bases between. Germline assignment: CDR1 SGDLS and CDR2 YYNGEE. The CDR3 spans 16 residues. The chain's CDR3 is CASSPRAGASTDTQYF. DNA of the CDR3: TGTGCCAGCAGCCCCCGTGCGGGGGCCTCCACAGATACGCAGTATTTT.

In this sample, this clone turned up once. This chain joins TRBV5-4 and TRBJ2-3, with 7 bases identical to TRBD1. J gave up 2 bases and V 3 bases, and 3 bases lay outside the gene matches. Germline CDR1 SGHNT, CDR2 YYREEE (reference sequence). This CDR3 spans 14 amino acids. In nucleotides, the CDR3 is TGTGCCAGCAGCTCGCAGGGGGACACAGATACGCAGTATTTT. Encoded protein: CASSSQGDTDTQYF.

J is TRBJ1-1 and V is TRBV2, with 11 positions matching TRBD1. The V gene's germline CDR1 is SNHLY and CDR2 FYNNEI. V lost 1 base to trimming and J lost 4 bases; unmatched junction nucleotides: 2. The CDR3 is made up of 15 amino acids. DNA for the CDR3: TGTGCCAGCAGTGAAGAAGGGACAGGGGGCACTGAAGCTTTCTTT. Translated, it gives CASSEEGTGGTEAFF. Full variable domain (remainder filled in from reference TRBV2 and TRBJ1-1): EPEVTQTPSHQVTQMGQEVILRCVPISNHLYFYWYRQILGQKVEFLVSFYNNEISEKSEIFDDQFSVERPDGSNFTLKIRSTKLEDSAMYFCASSEEGTGGTEAFFGQGTRLTVV.

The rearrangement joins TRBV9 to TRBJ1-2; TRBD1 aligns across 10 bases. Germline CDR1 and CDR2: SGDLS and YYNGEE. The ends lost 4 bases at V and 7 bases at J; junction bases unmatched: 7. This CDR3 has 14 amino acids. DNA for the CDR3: TGTGCCAGCAGCACCGCCGGGACAGGGGCTGGCTACACCTTC. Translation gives CASSTAGTGAGYTF.

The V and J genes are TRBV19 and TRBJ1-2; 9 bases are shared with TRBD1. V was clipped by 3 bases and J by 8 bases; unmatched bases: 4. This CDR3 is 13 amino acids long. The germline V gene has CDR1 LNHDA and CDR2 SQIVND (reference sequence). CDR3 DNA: TGTGCCAGTAGTATGGGACAGGGACGCGGCTACACCTTC. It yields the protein CASSMGQGRGYTF.

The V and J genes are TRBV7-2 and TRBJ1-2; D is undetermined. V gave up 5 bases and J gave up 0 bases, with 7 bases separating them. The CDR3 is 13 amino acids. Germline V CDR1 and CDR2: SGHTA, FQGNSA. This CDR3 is CASSVGANYGYTF. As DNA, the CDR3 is TGTGCCAGCAGCGTCGGGGCTAACTATGGCTACACCTTC.

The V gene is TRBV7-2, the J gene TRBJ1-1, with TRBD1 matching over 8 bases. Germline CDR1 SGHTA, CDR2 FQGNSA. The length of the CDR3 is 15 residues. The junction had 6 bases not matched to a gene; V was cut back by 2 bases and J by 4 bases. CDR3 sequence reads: CASSLIRGLGTEAFF. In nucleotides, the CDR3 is TGTGCCAGCAGCTTAATCAGGGGGCTTGGCACTGAAGCTTTCTTT.